The 3 T cell receptor beta chains below were found in one sample sequenced in a study of EBV T-cell therapy then PD-1 blockade in nasopharyngeal carcinoma (dated by TCRdb to the early 2020s). Their recognized antigens are unknown. The library was built by means of the immunoSEQ multiplex PCR assay. Drawn from immuneACCESS, this table holds only the in-frame rearrangements with V and J called that TCRdb kept. Clones are partly lost; checked studies trace under half to an unresolved V gene and leave the rest unexplained. Counted in this sample were roughly 14,000 clones; 84% of them appeared once. The ten largest make up 25% to 35% of the sample. The sample's treatment or condition, from its label and the paper: AdE1-LMPpoly-expanded autologous EBV-specific T-cell therapy followed by anti-PD-1 nivolumab. This specimen was CD8+ T cells from blood, taken at day 105 from a patient whose treatment included autologous EBV-specific T cells and nivolumab. Receptor source: a man in his forties with nasopharyngeal carcinoma.

The chain is built from TRBV25-1 and TRBJ2-5; 7 bases fit TRBD1. V gave up 7 bases and J gave up 0 bases; unmatched junction bases: 17. The length of the CDR3 is 18 residues. The germline V gene encodes CDR1 MGHDK and CDR2 SYGVNS. The CDR3 loop reads CASTMGAQSRGYQETQYF. DNA for the CDR3: TGTGCCAGCACTATGGGGGCCCAAAGCAGGGGGTACCAAGAGACCCAGTACTTC.

This sequence joins TRBV2 and TRBJ2-3, with TRBD1 matching 9 bases. V shed 6 bases, J shed 0 bases, and the junction held 7 bases outside the gene matches. The CDR3 is made up of 16 amino acids. CDR1 and CDR2 from the germline V gene are SNHLY and FYNNEI. CDR3 DNA: TGTGCCAGCAGGTTTACAGGGGGCCTTAGCACAGATACGCAGTATTTT. Translating gives CASRFTGGLSTDTQYF.

The DNA of the CDR3 is TGTGCCAGCAGTTACTCGGGATCTGGAAACACCATATATTTT. Residues: CASSYSGSGNTIYF. The chain combines TRBV6-6 with TRBJ1-3; D not certain. The germline CDR1 and CDR2 sequences are MNHNY and SVGAGI (reference sequence). This CDR3 is built from 14 residues. V lost 0 bases and J lost 1, with 4 bases in between.